This TCR beta chain was sequenced for a study of cytomegalovirus exposure and HLA in healthy donors. General study points: Presence/absence analyses took donor sequencing depth as roughly uniform. TCR beta chains numbering 164 were designated cytomegalovirus-associated. Compared with the roughly 700-donor mean, an Asian-associated ancestry cluster reportedly had fewer N-insertions, according to a later analysis.

A remark on this clone: Its matching antigen is unknown.

A multiplex PCR was run with 60 Vbeta primers and 13 Jbeta primers. The table came from immunoSEQ multiplex PCR; TCRdb's copy has only in-frame clones and leaves some out. The profile shows 150,000 to 200,000 clones, 77% of them singletons. The sequence derives from a woman in her 30s in good health and CMV-seronegative. Sequencing input: PBMCs.

The chain's CDR3 is CASSPWPLNYGYTF. In DNA, the CDR3 is TGTGCCAGCAGCCCCTGGCCGCTTAACTATGGCTACACCTTC. The rearrangement joins TRBV6-5 to TRBJ1-2, with D hard to call. This CDR3 contains 14 residues. Per germline, CDR1 MNHEY and CDR2 SVGAGI. Trimming cost V 6 bases and J 1 base, with 12 bases left between them.